This T cell receptor beta chain was documented in a study of blood T cell repertoires in COVID-19. Assay: immunoSEQ multiplex PCR; the TCRdb copy retains only in-frame clones and omits some. Of 310,000 or so clones listed, roughly 90% are singletons. This CDR3 contains 16 residues. In germline, CDR1 is ENHRY, CDR2 SYGVKD. V shed 2 bases, J shed 3 bases, and the junction held 8 bases outside the gene matches. The sequence came from a woman in her fifties or sixties with active or convalescent COVID-19. The sequenced sample was peripheral blood. The chain couples TRBV10-3 to TRBJ1-2, with TRBD1 identical over 8 bases. For the CDR3, the DNA is TGTGCCATCAGTGAGCTGCAGGGGGCCGGGGACTATGGCTACACCTTC. Translating gives CAISELQGAGDYGYTF.